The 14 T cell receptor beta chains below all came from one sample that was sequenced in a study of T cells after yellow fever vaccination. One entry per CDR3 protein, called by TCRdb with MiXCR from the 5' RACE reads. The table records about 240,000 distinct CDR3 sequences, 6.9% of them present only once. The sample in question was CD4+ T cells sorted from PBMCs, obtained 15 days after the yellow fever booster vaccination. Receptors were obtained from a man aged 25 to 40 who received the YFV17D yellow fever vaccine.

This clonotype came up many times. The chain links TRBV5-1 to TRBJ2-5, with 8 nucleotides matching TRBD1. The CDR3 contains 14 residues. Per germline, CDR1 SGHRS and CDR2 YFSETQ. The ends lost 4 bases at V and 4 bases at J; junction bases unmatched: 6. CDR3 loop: CASSGRQGTETQYF. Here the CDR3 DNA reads TGCGCCAGCAGCGGGAGACAGGGGACAGAGACCCAGTACTTC. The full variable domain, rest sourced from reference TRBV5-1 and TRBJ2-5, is KAGVTQTPRYLIKTRGQQVTLSCSPISGHRSVSWYQQTPGQGLQFLFEYFSETQRNKGNFPGRFSGRQFSNSRSEMNVSTLELGDSALYLCASSGRQGTETQYFGPGTRLLVL.

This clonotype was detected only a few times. The DNA of the CDR3 is TGTGCCAGCAGCAGAGGGACAGGCCTAGCCAAAAACATTCAGTACTTC. It translates to CASSRGTGLAKNIQYF. The V and J genes are TRBV9 and TRBJ2-4; 8 bases are a match to TRBD1. Germline-derived CDR1 and CDR2 are SGDLS and YYNGEE. After removal of 4 bases from V and 0 bases from J, the junction contained 6 bases not matched to a gene. This CDR3 is built from 16 residues.

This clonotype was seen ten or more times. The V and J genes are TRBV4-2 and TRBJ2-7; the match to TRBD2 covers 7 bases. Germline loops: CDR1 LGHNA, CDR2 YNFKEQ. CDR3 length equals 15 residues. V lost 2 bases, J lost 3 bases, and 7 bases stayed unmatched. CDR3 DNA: TGTGCCAGCAGCCAATCAATTGCGGGAGACTACGAGCAGTACTTC. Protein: CASSQSIAGDYEQYF.

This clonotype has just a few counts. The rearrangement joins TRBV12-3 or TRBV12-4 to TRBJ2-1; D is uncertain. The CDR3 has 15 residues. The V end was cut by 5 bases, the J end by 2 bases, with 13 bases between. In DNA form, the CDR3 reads TGTGCCAGCAGTCAAGCGCTCCTTACCTACAATGAGCAGTTCTTC. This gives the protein CASSQALLTYNEQFF.

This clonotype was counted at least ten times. CDR3 in DNA: TGCGCCAGCAGCGCCCGGACAGTTATGAACACTGAAGCTTTCTTT. Translated, it gives CASSARTVMNTEAFF. The chain links TRBV5-1 to TRBJ1-1, with D maybe TRBD1 (6 bases). The ends were cut back, 4 bases at V and 0 bases at J, with 13 bases in the middle. The CDR3 loop spans 15 amino acids. Germline V gene sequence: CDR1 SGHRS, CDR2 YFSETQ.

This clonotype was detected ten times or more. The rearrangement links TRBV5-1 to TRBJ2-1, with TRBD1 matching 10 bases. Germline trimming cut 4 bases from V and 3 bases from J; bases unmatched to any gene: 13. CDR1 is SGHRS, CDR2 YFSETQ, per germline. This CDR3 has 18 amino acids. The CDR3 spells CASSRQGAGTNLYNEQFF. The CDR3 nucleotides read TGCGCCAGCAGCAGACAGGGGGCTGGGACTAACCTCTACAATGAGCAGTTCTTC.

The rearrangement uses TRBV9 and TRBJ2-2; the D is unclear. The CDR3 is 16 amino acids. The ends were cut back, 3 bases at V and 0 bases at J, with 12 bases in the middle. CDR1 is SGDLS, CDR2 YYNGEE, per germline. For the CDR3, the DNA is TGTGCCAGCAGCGAGAGACCCAGTCCGAACACCGGGGAGCTGTTTTTT. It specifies CASSERPSPNTGELFF. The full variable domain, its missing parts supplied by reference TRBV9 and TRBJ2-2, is DSGVTQTPKHLITATGQRVTLRCSPRSGDLSVYWYQQSLDQGLQFLIQYYNGEERAKGNILERFSAQQFPDLHSELNLSSLELGDSALYFCASSERPSPNTGELFFGEGSRLTVL.

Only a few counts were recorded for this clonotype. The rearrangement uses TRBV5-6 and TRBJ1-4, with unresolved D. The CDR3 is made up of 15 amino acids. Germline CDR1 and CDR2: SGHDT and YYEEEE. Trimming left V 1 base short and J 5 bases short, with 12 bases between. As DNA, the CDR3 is TGTGCCAGCAGCTTGTACTGGGTCCAGAATGAAAAACTGTTTTTT. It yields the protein CASSLYWVQNEKLFF.

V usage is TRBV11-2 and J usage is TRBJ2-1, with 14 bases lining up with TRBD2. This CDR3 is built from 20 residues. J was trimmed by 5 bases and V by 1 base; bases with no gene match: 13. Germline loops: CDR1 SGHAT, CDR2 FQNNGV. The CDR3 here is CASSLGSAGLAGEIHNEQFF. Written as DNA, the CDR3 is TGTGCCAGCAGCTTAGGGTCAGCGGGACTAGCGGGAGAAATCCACAATGAGCAGTTCTTC.

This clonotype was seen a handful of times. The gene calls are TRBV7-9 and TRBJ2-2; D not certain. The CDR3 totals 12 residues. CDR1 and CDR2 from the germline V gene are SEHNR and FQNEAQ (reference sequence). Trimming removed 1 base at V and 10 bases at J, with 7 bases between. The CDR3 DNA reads TGTGCCAGCAGCTTAGGTTTCTCGGAGCTGTTTTTT. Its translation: CASSLGFSELFF.

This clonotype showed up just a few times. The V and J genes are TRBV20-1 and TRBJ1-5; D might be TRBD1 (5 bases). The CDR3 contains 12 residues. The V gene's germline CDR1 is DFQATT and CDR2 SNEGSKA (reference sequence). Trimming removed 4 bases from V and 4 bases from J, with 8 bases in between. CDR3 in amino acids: CSANQGNQPQHF. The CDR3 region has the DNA TGCAGTGCTAACCAGGGAAATCAGCCCCAGCATTTT.

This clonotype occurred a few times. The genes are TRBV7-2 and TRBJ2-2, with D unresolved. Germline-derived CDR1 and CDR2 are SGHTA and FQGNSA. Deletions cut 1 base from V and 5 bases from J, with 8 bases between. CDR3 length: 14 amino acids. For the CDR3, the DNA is TGTGCCAGCAGCTTAGGTTTAAGGACCGGGGAGCTGTTTTTT. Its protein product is CASSLGLRTGELFF. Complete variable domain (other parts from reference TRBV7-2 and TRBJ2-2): GAGVSQSPSNKVTEKGKDVELRCDPISGHTALYWYRQSLGQGLEFLIYFQGNSAPDKSGLPSDRFSAERTGGSVSTLTIQRTQQEDSAVYLCASSLGLRTGELFFGEGSRLTVL.

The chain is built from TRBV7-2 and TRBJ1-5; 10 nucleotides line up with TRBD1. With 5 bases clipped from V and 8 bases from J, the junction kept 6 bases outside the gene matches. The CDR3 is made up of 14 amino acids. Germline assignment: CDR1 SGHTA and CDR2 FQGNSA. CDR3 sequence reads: CASSLGTGEKPQHF. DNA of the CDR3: TGTGCCAGCAGCCTCGGGACAGGGGAGAAGCCCCAGCATTTT.

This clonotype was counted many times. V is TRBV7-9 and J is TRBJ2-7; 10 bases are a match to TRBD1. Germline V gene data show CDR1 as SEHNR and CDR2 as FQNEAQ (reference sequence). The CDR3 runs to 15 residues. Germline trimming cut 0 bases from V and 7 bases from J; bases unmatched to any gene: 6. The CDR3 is CASSLADRGQKEQYF. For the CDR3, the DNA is TGTGCCAGCAGCTTAGCTGACAGGGGGCAGAAAGAGCAGTACTTC.